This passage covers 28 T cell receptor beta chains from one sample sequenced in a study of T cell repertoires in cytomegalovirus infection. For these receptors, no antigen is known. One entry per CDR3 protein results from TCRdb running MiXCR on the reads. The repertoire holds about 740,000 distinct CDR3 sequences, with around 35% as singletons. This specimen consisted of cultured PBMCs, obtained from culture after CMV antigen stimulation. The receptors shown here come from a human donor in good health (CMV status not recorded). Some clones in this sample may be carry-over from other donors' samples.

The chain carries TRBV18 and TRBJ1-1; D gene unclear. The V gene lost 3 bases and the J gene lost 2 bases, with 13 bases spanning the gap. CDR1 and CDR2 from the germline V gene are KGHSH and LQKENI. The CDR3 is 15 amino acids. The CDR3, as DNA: TGTGCCAGCTCACCCCCGCGGGCAGCAAACACTGAAGCTTTCTTT. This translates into CASSPPRAANTEAFF.

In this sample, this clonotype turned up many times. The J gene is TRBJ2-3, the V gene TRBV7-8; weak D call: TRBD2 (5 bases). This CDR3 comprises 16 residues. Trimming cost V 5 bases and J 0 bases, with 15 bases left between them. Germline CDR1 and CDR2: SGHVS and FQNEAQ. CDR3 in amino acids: CASSPLSRGSTDTQYF. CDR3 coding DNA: TGTGCCAGCAGCCCCCTTTCTCGGGGTAGCACAGATACGCAGTATTTT.

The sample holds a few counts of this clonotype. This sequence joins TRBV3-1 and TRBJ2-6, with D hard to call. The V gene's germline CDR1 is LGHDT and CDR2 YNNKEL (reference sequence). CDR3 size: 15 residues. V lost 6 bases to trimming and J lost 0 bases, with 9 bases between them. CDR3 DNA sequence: TGTGCCAGCAGGCCAACAGTCTCTGGGGCCAACGTCCTGACTTTC. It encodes CASRPTVSGANVLTF. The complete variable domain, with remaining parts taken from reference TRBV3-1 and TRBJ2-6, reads DTAVSQTPKYLVTQMGNDKSIKCEQNLGHDTMYWYKQDSKKFLKIMFSYNNKELIINETVPNRFSPKSPDKAHLNLHINSLELGDSAVYFCASRPTVSGANVLTFGAGSRLTVL.

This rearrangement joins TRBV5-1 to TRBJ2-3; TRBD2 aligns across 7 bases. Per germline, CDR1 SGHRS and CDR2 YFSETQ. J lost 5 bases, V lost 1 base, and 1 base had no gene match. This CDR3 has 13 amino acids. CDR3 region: CASSLSSGDTQYF. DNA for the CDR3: TGCGCCAGCAGCTTGTCTAGCGGAGATACGCAGTATTTT.

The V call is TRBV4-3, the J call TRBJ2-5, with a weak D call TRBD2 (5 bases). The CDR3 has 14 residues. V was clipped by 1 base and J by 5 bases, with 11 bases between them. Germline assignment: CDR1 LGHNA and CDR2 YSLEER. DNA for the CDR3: TGCGCCAGCAGCCAAGTTGGCGGCGGGGAGACCCAGTACTTC. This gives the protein CASSQVGGGETQYF.

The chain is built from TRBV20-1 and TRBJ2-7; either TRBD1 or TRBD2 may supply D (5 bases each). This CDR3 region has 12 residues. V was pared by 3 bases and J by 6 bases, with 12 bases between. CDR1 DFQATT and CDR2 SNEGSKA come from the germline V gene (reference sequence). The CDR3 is CSARVTGREQYF. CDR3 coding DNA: TGCAGTGCTAGGGTGACGGGACGCGAGCAGTACTTC.

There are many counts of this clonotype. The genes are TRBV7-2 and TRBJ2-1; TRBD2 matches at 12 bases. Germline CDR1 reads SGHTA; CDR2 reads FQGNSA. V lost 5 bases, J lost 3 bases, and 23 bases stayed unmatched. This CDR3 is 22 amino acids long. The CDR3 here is CASSRNNLDGTSGWGFYNEQFF. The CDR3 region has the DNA TGTGCCAGCAGCCGAAATAACCTTGATGGGACTAGCGGGTGGGGGTTCTACAATGAGCAGTTCTTC.

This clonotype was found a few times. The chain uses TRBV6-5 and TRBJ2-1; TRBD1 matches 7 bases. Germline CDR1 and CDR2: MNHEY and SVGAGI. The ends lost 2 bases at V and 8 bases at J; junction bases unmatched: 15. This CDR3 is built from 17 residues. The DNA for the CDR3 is TGTGCCAGCAGTTACCTTCCCGGACAGGCGGTGGTCGATGAGCAGTTCTTC. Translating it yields CASSYLPGQAVVDEQFF.

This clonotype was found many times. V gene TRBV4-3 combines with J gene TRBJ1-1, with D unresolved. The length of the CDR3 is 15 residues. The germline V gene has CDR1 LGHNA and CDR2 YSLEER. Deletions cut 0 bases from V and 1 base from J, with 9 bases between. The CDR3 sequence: CASSQDLPRNTEAFF. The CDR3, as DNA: TGCGCCAGCAGCCAAGACTTACCCAGGAACACTGAAGCTTTCTTT.

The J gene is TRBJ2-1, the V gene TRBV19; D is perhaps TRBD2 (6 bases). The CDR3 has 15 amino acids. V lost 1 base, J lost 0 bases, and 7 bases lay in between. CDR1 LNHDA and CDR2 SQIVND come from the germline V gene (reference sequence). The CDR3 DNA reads TGTGCCAGTAGTATAGGGCGGGGCTCCTACAATGAGCAGTTCTTC. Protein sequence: CASSIGRGSYNEQFF.

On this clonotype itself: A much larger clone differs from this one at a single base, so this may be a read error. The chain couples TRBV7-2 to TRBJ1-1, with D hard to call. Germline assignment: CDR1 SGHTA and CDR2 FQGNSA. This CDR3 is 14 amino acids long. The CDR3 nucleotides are TGTGCCAGCGGCTTAGCGGGAGGTGACACTGAAGCTTTCTTT. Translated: CASGLAGGDTEAFF.

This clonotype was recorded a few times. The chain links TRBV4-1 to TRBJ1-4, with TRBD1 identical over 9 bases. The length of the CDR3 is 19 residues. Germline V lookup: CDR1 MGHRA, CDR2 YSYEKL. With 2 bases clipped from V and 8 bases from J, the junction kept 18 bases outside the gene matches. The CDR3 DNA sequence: TGCGCCAGCAGCCAAAGTCCGGGACAGGGAGGAAAAATTGGAGAAAAACTGTTTTTT. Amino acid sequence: CASSQSPGQGGKIGEKLFF.

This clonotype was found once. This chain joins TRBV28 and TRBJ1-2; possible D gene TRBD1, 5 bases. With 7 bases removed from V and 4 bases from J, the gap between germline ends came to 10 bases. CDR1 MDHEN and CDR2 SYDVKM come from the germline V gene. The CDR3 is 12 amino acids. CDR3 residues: CASIQGTYGYTF. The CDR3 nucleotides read TGTGCCAGCATCCAGGGAACCTATGGCTACACCTTC.

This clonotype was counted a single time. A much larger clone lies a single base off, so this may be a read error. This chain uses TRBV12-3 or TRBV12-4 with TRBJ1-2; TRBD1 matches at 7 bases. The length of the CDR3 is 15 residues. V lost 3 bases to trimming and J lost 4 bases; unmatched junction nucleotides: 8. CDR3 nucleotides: TGTGCCAGCAGTTTCTCGAGACAGGGTTGCTATGGCTACACCTTC. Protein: CASSFSRQGCYGYTF.

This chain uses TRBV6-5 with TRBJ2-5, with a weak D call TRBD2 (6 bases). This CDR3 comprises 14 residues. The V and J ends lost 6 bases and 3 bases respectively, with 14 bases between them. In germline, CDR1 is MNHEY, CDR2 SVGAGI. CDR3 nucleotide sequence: TGTGCCAGCAGCCGATCCCCGGGAGAAGAGACCCAGTACTTC. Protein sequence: CASSRSPGEETQYF.

The CDR3 DNA follows: TGCAGTGCTACCCCGGGAGCGGGCTACGAGCAGTACTTC. The encoded protein is CSATPGAGYEQYF. The rearrangement joins TRBV20-1 to TRBJ2-7; tentatively, D is TRBD2 (6 bases). CDR3 length: 13 residues. V was pared by 4 bases and J by 3 bases, with 13 bases between. CDR1 and CDR2 (germline): DFQATT, SNEGSKA (reference sequence).

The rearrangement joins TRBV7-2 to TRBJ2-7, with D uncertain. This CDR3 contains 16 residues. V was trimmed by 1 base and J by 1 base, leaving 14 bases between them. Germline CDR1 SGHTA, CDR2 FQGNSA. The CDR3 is CASSLDARTASYEQYF. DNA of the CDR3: TGTGCCAGCAGCTTAGACGCCAGGACGGCATCCTACGAGCAGTACTTC.

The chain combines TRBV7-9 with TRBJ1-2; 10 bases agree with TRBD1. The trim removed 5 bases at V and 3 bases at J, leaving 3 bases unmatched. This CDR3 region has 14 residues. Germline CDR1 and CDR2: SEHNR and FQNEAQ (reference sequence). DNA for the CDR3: TGTGCCAGCAGCGCGACAGGGGGCGACTATGGCTACACCTTC. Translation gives CASSATGGDYGYTF.

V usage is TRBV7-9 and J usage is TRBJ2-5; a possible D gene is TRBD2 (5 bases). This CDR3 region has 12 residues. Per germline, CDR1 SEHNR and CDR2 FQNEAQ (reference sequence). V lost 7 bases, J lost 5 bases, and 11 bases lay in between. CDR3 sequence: CASIGGEETQYF. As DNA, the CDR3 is TGTGCCAGCATTGGTGGGGAGGAGACCCAGTACTTC.

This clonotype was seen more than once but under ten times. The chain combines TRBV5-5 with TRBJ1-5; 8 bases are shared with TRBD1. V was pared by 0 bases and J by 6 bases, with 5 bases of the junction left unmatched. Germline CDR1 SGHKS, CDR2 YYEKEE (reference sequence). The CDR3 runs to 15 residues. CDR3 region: CASSLVAGGFQPQHF. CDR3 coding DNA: TGTGCCAGCAGCTTGGTGGCAGGGGGCTTTCAGCCCCAGCATTTT.

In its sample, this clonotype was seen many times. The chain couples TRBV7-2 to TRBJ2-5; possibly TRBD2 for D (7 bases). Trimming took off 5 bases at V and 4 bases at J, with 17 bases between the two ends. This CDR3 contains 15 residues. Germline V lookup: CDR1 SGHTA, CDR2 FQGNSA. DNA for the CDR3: TGTGCCAGCAGCCCGCCGGGGGGCGTGGTAGAGACCCAGTACTTC. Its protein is CASSPPGGVVETQYF.

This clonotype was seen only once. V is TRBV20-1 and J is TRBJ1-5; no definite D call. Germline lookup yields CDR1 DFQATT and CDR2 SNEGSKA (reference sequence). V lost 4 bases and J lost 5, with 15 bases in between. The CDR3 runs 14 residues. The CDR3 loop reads CSATDPESYQPQHF. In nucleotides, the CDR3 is TGCAGTGCTACGGACCCCGAAAGTTATCAGCCCCAGCATTTT.

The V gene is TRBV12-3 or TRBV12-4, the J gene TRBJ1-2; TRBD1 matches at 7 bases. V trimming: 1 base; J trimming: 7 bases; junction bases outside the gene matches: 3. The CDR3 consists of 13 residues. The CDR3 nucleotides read TGTGCCAGCAGTTTAGGGACAGGTCTTGGCTACACCTTC. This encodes CASSLGTGLGYTF.

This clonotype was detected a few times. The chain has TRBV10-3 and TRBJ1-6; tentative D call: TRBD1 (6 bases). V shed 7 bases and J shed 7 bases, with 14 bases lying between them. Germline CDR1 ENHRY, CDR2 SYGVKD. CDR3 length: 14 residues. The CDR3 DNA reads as TGTGCCATCACTGACAGGCCAGGGAATTCACCCCTCCACTTT. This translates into CAITDRPGNSPLHF.

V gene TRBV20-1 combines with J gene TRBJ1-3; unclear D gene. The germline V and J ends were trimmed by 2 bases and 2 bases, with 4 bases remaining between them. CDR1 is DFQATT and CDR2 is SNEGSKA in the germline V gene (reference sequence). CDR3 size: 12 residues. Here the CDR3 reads CSARNPGNTIYF. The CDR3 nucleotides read TGCAGTGCTAGAAATCCTGGAAACACCATATATTTT.

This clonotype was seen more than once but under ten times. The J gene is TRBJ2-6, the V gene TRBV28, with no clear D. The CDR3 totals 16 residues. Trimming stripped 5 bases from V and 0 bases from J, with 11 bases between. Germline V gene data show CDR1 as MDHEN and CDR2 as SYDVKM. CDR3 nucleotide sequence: TGTGCCAGCAGTCCCTCCCCGGGCTCTGGGGCCAACGTCCTGACTTTC. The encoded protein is CASSPSPGSGANVLTF.

The CDR3 DNA reads TGCGCCAGCAGCCAAGATTCCCCACGGGAGGGAACAGATACGCAGTATTTT. Translating it yields CASSQDSPREGTDTQYF. V gene TRBV4-3 combines with J gene TRBJ2-3; the match to TRBD2 covers 8 bases. Germline trimming cut 0 bases from V and 3 bases from J; bases unmatched to any gene: 8. From germline, CDR1 is LGHNA and CDR2 YSLEER. The CDR3 contains 17 residues.

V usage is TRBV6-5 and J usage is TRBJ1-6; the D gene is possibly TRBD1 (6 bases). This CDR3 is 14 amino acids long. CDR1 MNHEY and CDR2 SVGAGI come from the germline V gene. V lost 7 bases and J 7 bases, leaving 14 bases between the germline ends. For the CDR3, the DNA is TGTGCCAGCAACAACAGGGCCGTGAATTCACCCCTCCACTTT. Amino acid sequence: CASNNRAVNSPLHF.